This is a list of T cell receptor beta chains from one sample in a study of shared clonotypes between healthy human individuals. Assay: immunoSEQ multiplex PCR; the TCRdb copy retains only in-frame clones and omits some. This table holds about 2,100,000 clones, 85% to 95% found once. The sequenced sample was naive CD8+ T cells from PBMCs. These receptors were obtained from a man between 18 and 35 years old in good health. Some clones in this sample may be carry-over from other donors' samples. The CDR3 runs from the conserved cysteine through the conserved F or W. The D gene is left open where the match is weak. For some rows the clone size is stated as once, few or many, or as a class when expanded; others skip it.

CDR3 DNA,CDR3 protein,D gene,V gene,clone size,J gene
TGCGCCAGCAGCCCCACAGGGGATGAGCAGTTCTTC,CASSPTGDEQFF,TRBD1,TRBV4-3,-,TRBJ2-1
TGTGCCAGCAGCGTAGGTGGCGGGAGCGCCGGGGAGCTGTTTTTT,CASSVGGGSAGELFF,TRBD2,TRBV9,-,TRBJ2-2
TGTGCCAGCAGCTTGGCCGGGACACACTATGGCTACACCTTC,CASSLAGTHYGYTF,-,TRBV7-8,-,TRBJ1-2
TGTGCCAGCAGCGTAGGGGCGGATTCCTACAATGAGCAGTTCTTC,CASSVGADSYNEQFF,-,TRBV9,-,TRBJ2-1
TGTGCCTGGAGTGCCGGGACAGGGATTGAAGCTTCCTTT,CAWSAGTGIEASF,TRBD1,TRBV30,-,TRBJ1-1
TGCGCCAGCAGCTTTAGCGGGAGGGCTGACAATGAGCAGTTCTTC,CASSFSGRADNEQFF,TRBD2,TRBV5-1,-,TRBJ2-1
TGTGCCAGCAGTACTGGGAGGTTCTCCTACAATGAGCAGTTCTTC,CASSTGRFSYNEQFF,-,TRBV27,-,TRBJ2-1
TGTGCCAGCAGCGCCCGCGTTAGTGGGGTGGGTGAAAAACTGTTTTTT,CASSARVSGVGEKLFF,-,TRBV7-9,once,TRBJ1-4
TGTGCCAGCAGCTTAGTGGCGGGGGCCTACGAGCAGTACTTC,CASSLVAGAYEQYF,TRBD2,TRBV7-8,-,TRBJ2-7
TGTGCCAGCAGTTTAACTTGGGGCAGGGCGGACACCATATATTTT,CASSLTWGRADTIYF,-,TRBV27,-,TRBJ1-3
TGTGCCACCGCAACTGGGGAATTTGAAAAACTGTTTTTT,CATATGEFEKLFF,-,TRBV19,-,TRBJ1-4
TGTGCCAGCAGCACCAGACAGGGGCCCGGGCAGCCCCAGCATTTT,CASSTRQGPGQPQHF,TRBD1,TRBV6-1,-,TRBJ1-5
TGTGCCAGCAGTTTAAGGGCCACCGGGGAGCTGTTTTTT,CASSLRATGELFF,-,TRBV27,-,TRBJ2-2
TGTGCCAGCTCATCCCCAAGACTAGCGGGAACCCAAGAGACCCAGTACTTC,CASSSPRLAGTQETQYF,TRBD2,TRBV18,once,TRBJ2-5
TGTGCCAGCAGTGAAAACCTGGCGGGCACAGATACGCAGTATTTT,CASSENLAGTDTQYF,-,TRBV28,once,TRBJ2-3
TGTGCCAGTAGTATAGGAAACACTGAAGCTTTCTTT,CASSIGNTEAFF,-,TRBV19,-,TRBJ1-1
TGTGCCAGCAGTTGGGGCAGGGGGCGTTGGGAGACCCAGTACTTC,CASSWGRGRWETQYF,TRBD1,TRBV28,-,TRBJ2-5
TGTGCCAGCAGCTTCACAGGGGGCTGGGGAGAGACCCAGTACTTC,CASSFTGGWGETQYF,TRBD1,TRBV7-2,once,TRBJ2-5
TGCAGCGTTGAAGGAGGTAGCGGGAGTTATGACGGGGAGCTGTTTTTT,CSVEGGSGSYDGELFF,TRBD2,TRBV29-1,-,TRBJ2-2
TGTGCCAGCAGTTTATTAGCCGGATCCGAGGCCCTCTACGAGCAGTACTTC,CASSLLAGSEALYEQYF,-,TRBV28,-,TRBJ2-7
TGTGCCAGCAGTGAACGTATGAGTAACACTGAAGCTTTCTTT,CASSERMSNTEAFF,-,TRBV2,few,TRBJ1-1
TGTGCCAGCAGTGCGTTAGTAATCTATGAGCAGTTCTTC,CASSALVIYEQFF,-,TRBV2,-,TRBJ2-1
TGTGCCAGCAGCTCCCCCGGGGACTCGAAAGAGACCCAGTACTTC,CASSSPGDSKETQYF,-,TRBV7-9,-,TRBJ2-5
TGTGCCAGCAGTTTTCGGGCAGGGGGTGTCGAAAAACTGTTTTTT,CASSFRAGGVEKLFF,TRBD1,TRBV28,-,TRBJ1-4
TGTGCCAGCTCGGACTTCCCCAGCGGGAGGGAGACCCAGTACTTC,CASSDFPSGRETQYF,TRBD2,TRBV27,once,TRBJ2-5
TGTGCCAGCAGCCTTGACCCGGGGGGCTATGGCTACACCTTC,CASSLDPGGYGYTF,-,TRBV5-4,-,TRBJ1-2
TGTGCCAGCCATGCCCAGGGTGAGCAGTTCTTC,CASHAQGEQFF,-,TRBV2,-,TRBJ2-1
TGTGCCAGCAGTCCAACGACAGGGAAGAACACTGAAGCTTTCTTT,CASSPTTGKNTEAFF,TRBD1,TRBV28,-,TRBJ1-1
TGTGCCTGCATAGCGGGAGAGGAGCAGTTCTTC,CACIAGEEQFF,TRBD2,TRBV27,-,TRBJ2-1
TGTGCCAGCAGTTCGCCTCGAGGGCAGTTTACTGAAGCTTTCTTT,CASSSPRGQFTEAFF,-,TRBV27,-,TRBJ1-1
TGCGCCAGCAGCACCGGACAGGGAGCCGTGAACACTGAAGCTTTCTTT,CASSTGQGAVNTEAFF,TRBD1,TRBV5-1,-,TRBJ1-1
TGTGCCAGCAGGGAACAGGCGGTCCACACCTTC,CASREQAVHTF,-,TRBV6-1,-,TRBJ1-2
TGTGCCAGCAGCTTAAAAGGAGCGGGAGCCCACTACGAGCAGTACTTC,CASSLKGAGAHYEQYF,TRBD2,TRBV7-9,-,TRBJ2-7
TGTGCCAGCAGCTTAGTGGGGGACAGGACTAACTATGGCTACACCTTC,CASSLVGDRTNYGYTF,TRBD1,TRBV11-2,-,TRBJ1-2
TGTGCCAGCAGCCCCGGGACATCCTGGGCTTTCTTT,CASSPGTSWAFF,-,TRBV7-8,-,TRBJ1-1
TGTGCCAGCAGCGTAGGGCAAGGTCCGGGCGAGCAGTACTTC,CASSVGQGPGEQYF,-,TRBV9,-,TRBJ2-7
TGTGCCAGCAGCCCAGCACCCAGCCATAGCAATCAGCCCCAGCATTTT,CASSPAPSHSNQPQHF,-,TRBV6-6,-,TRBJ1-5
TGCGCCAGCAGCCTGCGGACGGTTGATCAGCCCCAGCATTTT,CASSLRTVDQPQHF,-,TRBV4-1,few,TRBJ1-5
TGTGCCAGCAGCCAAACATCCCGGGACAGAAACACTGAAGCTTTCTTT,CASSQTSRDRNTEAFF,TRBD1,TRBV27,-,TRBJ1-1
TGTGCCAGCAGCCCGCAGACAGGGGGTCGAGCTGAAGCTTTCTTT,CASSPQTGGRAEAFF,TRBD1,TRBV9,-,TRBJ1-1
TGTGCCAGCAGCTTAGGGGCCGGGGGGACCTACGAGCAGTACTTC,CASSLGAGGTYEQYF,TRBD2,TRBV11-2,-,TRBJ2-7
TGTGCCAGCAGTCGTGGAGAGGCGATAACTAATGAAAAACTGTTTTTT,CASSRGEAITNEKLFF,-,TRBV7-9,-,TRBJ1-4
TGTGCCAGCAGCCTAAAGTTTCATAGCGGGAGGGTCCACGAGCAGTACTTC,CASSLKFHSGRVHEQYF,TRBD2,TRBV27,-,TRBJ2-7
TGTGCCAGCAGCGGCAGGGGGTCAGGGGTGGGCTATGGCTACACCTTC,CASSGRGSGVGYGYTF,TRBD1,TRBV9,-,TRBJ1-2
TGTGCCTGGAGGTCGGGGACTAGCGGACGCTCCTACGAGCAGTACTTC,CAWRSGTSGRSYEQYF,TRBD2,TRBV30,-,TRBJ2-7
TGTGCCAGCAGGGATCCAGGGGAGCAGACCCAGTACTTC,CASRDPGEQTQYF,-,TRBV7-9,-,TRBJ2-5
TGTGCCAGTAGTATCGCACTAGCGCGCTCCTACAATGAGCAGTTCTTC,CASSIALARSYNEQFF,TRBD2,TRBV19,-,TRBJ2-1
TGCGCCAGCAGCCAAGGTAGGGAGGCAAACAGAAATGAGCAGTTCTTC,CASSQGREANRNEQFF,-,TRBV4-1,-,TRBJ2-1